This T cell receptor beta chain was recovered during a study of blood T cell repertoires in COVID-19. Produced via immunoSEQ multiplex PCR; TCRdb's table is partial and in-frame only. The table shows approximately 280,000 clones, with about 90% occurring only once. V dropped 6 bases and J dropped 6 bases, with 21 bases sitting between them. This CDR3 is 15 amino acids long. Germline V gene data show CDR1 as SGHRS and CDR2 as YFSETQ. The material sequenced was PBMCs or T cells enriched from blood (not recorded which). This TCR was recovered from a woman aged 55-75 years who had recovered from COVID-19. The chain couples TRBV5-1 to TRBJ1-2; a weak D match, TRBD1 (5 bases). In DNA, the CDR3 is TGCGCCAGCACCCGATCGGACGGGGGGAGGGATGGCTACACCTTC. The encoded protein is CASTRSDGGRDGYTF.